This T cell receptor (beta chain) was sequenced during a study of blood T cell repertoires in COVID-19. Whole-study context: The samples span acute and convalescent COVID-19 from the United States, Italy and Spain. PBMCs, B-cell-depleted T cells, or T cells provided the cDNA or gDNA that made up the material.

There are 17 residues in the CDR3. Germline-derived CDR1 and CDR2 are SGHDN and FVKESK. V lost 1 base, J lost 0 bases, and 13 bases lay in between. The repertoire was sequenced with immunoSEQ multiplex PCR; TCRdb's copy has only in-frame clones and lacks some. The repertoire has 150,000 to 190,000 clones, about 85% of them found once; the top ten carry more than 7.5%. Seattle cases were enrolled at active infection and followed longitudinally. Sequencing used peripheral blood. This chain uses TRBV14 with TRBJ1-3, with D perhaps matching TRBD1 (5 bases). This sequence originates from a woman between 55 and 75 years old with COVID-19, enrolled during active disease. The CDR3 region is CASSQVTLQGSGNTIYF. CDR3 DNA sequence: TGTGCCAGCAGCCAAGTAACCCTTCAGGGCTCTGGAAACACCATATATTTT.